This TCR beta chain was captured by sequencing in a study of cytomegalovirus exposure and HLA in healthy donors. Study-wide points: Certain indistinguishable V segments, among them TRBV6-2 and TRBV6-3, were excluded. A later analysis linked about 17,000 TCR beta sequences to HLA alleles at 0.05 false discovery rate.

PCR involved 60 Vbeta and 13 Jbeta primers. Original analysis: A later analysis tallied roughly 77 million unique TCR beta chains, approximately 10 million of them shared. Here immunoSEQ multiplex PCR was the method, and the copy in TCRdb shows in-frame clones only, minus some. V and J calls plus clone size are reproduced from that table; the DNA served to infer D and trimming. The table lists about 78,000 clones, roughly 60% of them singletons, with approximately 5.7% in the top ten. Trimming removed 0 bases from V and 2 bases from J, with 11 bases in between. In germline, CDR1 is LGHNA, CDR2 YSLEER. CDR3 length: 16 residues. On this clone itself: As yet, its antigen is unknown.

Sequenced sample: PBMCs. The receptor was derived from a man under 40 in good health and CMV-seropositive. The chain links TRBV4-3 to TRBJ1-3; D possibly corresponds to TRBD1 (6 bases). In nucleotides, the CDR3 is TGCGCCAGCAGCCAAGAAACCCCAGGGGCTGGAAACACCATATATTTT. Encoded protein: CASSQETPGAGNTIYF.